Following are 19 T cell receptor beta chains from one sample sequenced in a study of identical twins. TCRdb analysed the 5' RACE reads with MiXCR anew, one entry per CDR3 protein. There are a few hundred thousand distinct CDR3 sequences in the sample; 9% to 10% occur only once, and 2.5% to 3.5% lies in the top ten. Separately, the same data were catalogued under a study of yellow fever vaccine responses in identical twins.

What was sequenced was PBMCs. These receptor sequences come from a woman under 30 in good health.

This clonotype showed up just a few times. The chain employs TRBV20-1 and TRBJ1-2; 8 bases map to TRBD1. The CDR3 covers 13 residues. Germline V gives CDR1 DFQATT, CDR2 SNEGSKA (reference sequence). V shed 5 bases and J 6 bases; nucleotides not matched to a gene: 8. This CDR3 reads CSAEPQGADGYTF. As DNA, the CDR3 is TGCAGTGCTGAGCCCCAGGGGGCGGATGGCTACACCTTC.

Turning to this clonotype: Mismatch with germline at one junction end may stem from a read error. This chain connects TRBV7-8 to TRBJ2-1; TRBD2 is a possible D gene (5 bases). The CDR3 is 12 amino acids. Germline V CDR1 and CDR2: SGHVS, FQNEAQ. This CDR3 is CASSLAPAEQFF. DNA of the CDR3: TGTGCTAGCAGCTTAGCGCCGGCGGAGCAGTTCTTC.

This clonotype was counted at least ten times. The gene calls are TRBV7-2 and TRBJ2-7, with 7 bases fitting TRBD1. J gave up 2 bases and V 2 bases, and 6 bases lay outside the gene matches. The germline CDR1 and CDR2 sequences are SGHTA and FQGNSA. This CDR3 region has 15 residues. This CDR3 reads CASSLRGGSTYEQYF. In DNA form, the CDR3 reads TGTGCCAGCAGCTTACGAGGGGGCTCCACCTACGAGCAGTACTTC.

The V gene is TRBV7-9, the J gene TRBJ1-3; no clear D. Per germline, CDR1 SEHNR and CDR2 FQNEAQ (reference sequence). This CDR3 has 11 residues. Trimming cost V 5 bases and J 4 bases, with 3 bases left between them. CDR3 DNA sequence: TGTGCCAGCAGCCGGGGAAACACCATATATTTT. This translates into CASSRGNTIYF.

This clonotype occurred a few times. V usage is TRBV12-3 or TRBV12-4 and J usage is TRBJ2-1, with TRBD1 identical over 9 bases. The CDR3 is 14 residues long. J was trimmed by 8 bases and V by 7 bases; bases with no gene match: 9. CDR3 region: CASTSGTGYDEQFF. DNA for the CDR3: TGTGCCAGCACCTCCGGGACAGGGTACGATGAGCAGTTCTTC.

This clonotype was detected only a few times. The gene calls are TRBV5-6 and TRBJ2-3; D unclear. The CDR3 runs to 14 residues. The germline CDR1 and CDR2 sequences are SGHDT and YYEEEE. The V end lost 0 bases, the J end lost 4 bases, and 9 bases lay between the germline ends. CDR3 loop: CASSLVWGPDTQYF. CDR3 bases: TGTGCCAGCAGCTTGGTATGGGGTCCAGATACGCAGTATTTT.

The chain carries TRBV10-3 and TRBJ2-5; D might be TRBD2 (6 bases). Trimming took 4 bases from V and 2 from J, leaving 8 bases between them. Germline V gene sequence: CDR1 ENHRY, CDR2 SYGVKD. The CDR3 is 13 residues long. The CDR3 DNA reads as TGTGCCATCAGTGTTCGGGGGCAAGAGACCCAGTACTTC. Translated: CAISVRGQETQYF.

This clonotype was observed many times. V is TRBV6-2 or TRBV6-3 and J is TRBJ2-5, with D possibly being TRBD2 (7 bases). The germline V gene encodes CDR1 MNHEY and CDR2 SVGEGT. V was clipped by 7 bases and J by 2 bases, with 17 bases between them. The CDR3 is made up of 15 amino acids. The CDR3 DNA follows: TGTGCCAGCACCCCGGAGGGGGGGGGACAAGAGACCCAGTACTTC. Protein: CASTPEGGGQETQYF.

The gene calls are TRBV5-8 and TRBJ2-7, with unresolved D. V was shortened by 1 base and J by 3 bases, with 8 bases between the two germline ends. This CDR3 region has 13 residues. Per germline, CDR1 SGHTS and CDR2 YDEGEE. CDR3 coding DNA: TGTGCCAGCAGCTTGACTCTCAGCTACGAGCAGTACTTC. Amino acid sequence: CASSLTLSYEQYF. Drawing the rest from reference TRBV5-8 and TRBJ2-7, the complete variable domain is EAGVTQSPTHLIKTRGQQATLRCSPISGHTSVYWYQQALGLGLQFLLWYDEGEERNRGNFPPRFSGRQFPNYSSELNVNALELEDSALYLCASSLTLSYEQYFGPGTRLTVT.

There are many counts of this clonotype. The chain links TRBV29-1 to TRBJ2-5, with 8 bases that match TRBD1. CDR3 size: 17 residues. V dropped 4 bases and J dropped 5; count of bases not matched to a gene: 18. Germline CDR1 and CDR2: SQVTM and ANQGSEA. CDR3 in amino acids: CSVVGLVQDRGSETQYF. DNA for the CDR3: TGCAGCGTTGTCGGGCTTGTTCAAGACAGGGGATCCGAGACCCAGTACTTC.

This chain connects TRBV20-1 to TRBJ2-4; 8 bases are a match to TRBD2. Germline V lookup: CDR1 DFQATT, CDR2 SNEGSKA (reference sequence). The CDR3 contains 14 residues. V dropped 3 bases and J dropped 0; count of bases not matched to a gene: 1. CDR3 protein: CSASLAGAKNIQYF. In DNA, the CDR3 is TGCAGTGCTAGCCTAGCGGGAGCCAAAAACATTCAGTACTTC.

This chain joins TRBV20-1 and TRBJ2-1, with 11 bases aligning to TRBD2. V lost 6 bases to trimming and J lost 3 bases; unmatched junction nucleotides: 7. The CDR3 has 15 residues. Germline values: CDR1 DFQATT, CDR2 SNEGSKA (reference sequence). Here the CDR3 DNA reads TGCAGTGCCCGAACTAGCGGGGGATTCTACAATGAGCAGTTCTTC. It is translated as CSARTSGGFYNEQFF.

The V and J genes are TRBV6-2 or TRBV6-3 and TRBJ2-7; 10 positions match TRBD1. CDR1 is MNHEY and CDR2 is SVGEGT in the germline V gene. The CDR3 loop spans 15 amino acids. Trimming at V came to 6 bases and at J to 0 bases, leaving 5 bases not matched to a gene. CDR3 sequence (DNA): TGTGCCAGCAGACGCGGGACAGGGGACTCCTACGAGCAGTACTTC. Translated, it gives CASRRGTGDSYEQYF.

This clonotype has at least ten counts. CDR3 bases: TGTGCCAGCAGCTCGGACCTAAGCTCCTACAATGAGCAGTTCTTC. Protein: CASSSDLSSYNEQFF. V is TRBV13 and J is TRBJ2-1; D is uncertain. In germline, CDR1 is PRHDT, CDR2 FYEKMQ (reference sequence). The V end lost 4 bases, the J end lost 0 bases, and 10 bases lay between the germline ends. The CDR3 has 15 residues.

This clonotype occurred a few times. The chain has TRBV6-1 and TRBJ2-1; 9 bases are a match to TRBD2. This CDR3 is built from 18 residues. Germline assignment: CDR1 MNHNS and CDR2 SASEGT. The V segment lost 6 bases and the J segment 9 bases; nucleotides outside the gene matches: 21. The CDR3 spells CASSPTFFSGGPRSEQFF. As DNA, the CDR3 is TGTGCCAGCAGCCCGACGTTCTTTAGCGGGGGCCCCCGCAGTGAGCAGTTCTTC.

In this sample, this clonotype turned up a few times. The CDR3 DNA sequence: TGCGCCAGCAGCTTGGGATTTGACAGCTACGAGCAGTACTTC. The encoded protein is CASSLGFDSYEQYF. The chain has TRBV5-1 and TRBJ2-7; D possibly corresponds to TRBD1 (5 bases). Trimming cost V 0 bases and J 3 bases, with 10 bases left between them. CDR1 SGHRS and CDR2 YFSETQ come from the germline V gene. CDR3 size: 14 residues.

This clonotype was seen more than once but under ten times. The chain combines TRBV20-1 with TRBJ2-1; maybe TRBD2 (5 bases). Germline loops: CDR1 DFQATT, CDR2 SNEGSKA (reference sequence). CDR3 length: 12 amino acids. V was trimmed by 6 bases and J by 9 bases, leaving 15 bases between them. CDR3 region: CSAEGSNGEQFF. The CDR3 bases are TGCAGTGCCGAGGGTAGTAACGGTGAGCAGTTCTTC.

This chain joins TRBV3-1 and TRBJ2-7, with TRBD1 identical over 10 bases. V gave up 4 bases and J gave up 6 bases; unmatched junction bases: 6. Germline V gives CDR1 LGHDT, CDR2 YNNKEL (reference sequence). The CDR3 covers 14 residues. The CDR3 region has the DNA TGTGCCAGCAGCCGACAGGGGGCGCAAAGCGAGCAGTACTTC. This encodes CASSRQGAQSEQYF.

This chain joins TRBV3-1 and TRBJ2-2; D gene ambiguous. Germline-derived CDR1 and CDR2 are LGHDT and YNNKEL (reference sequence). Trimming took 0 bases from V and 3 from J, leaving 8 bases between them. This CDR3 has 15 residues. CDR3 DNA sequence: TGTGCCAGCAGCCAAGAGGGCAGAGACACCGGGGAGCTGTTTTTT. This translates into CASSQEGRDTGELFF.